This T cell receptor (beta chain) was found in a study of beta chain features in type 1 diabetes. For this clone: Its antigen remains unknown.

Overall study results and limits: Within each of all four CD4+ subsets, Type 1 diabetes patients had TCRB CDR3s that were moderately but significantly shorter.

Expressed TCRB transcripts were sequenced, since all the RNA that had been isolated was reverse transcribed. Sequenced naive, central memory and regulatory T cell samples produced an average of about 3.6 million reads. TCRdb's copy holds only in-frame clones and misses some; the assay was immunoSEQ multiplex PCR. The sample includes about 640,000 clones, 9.5% to 15% of them seen just once. From germline, CDR1 is SGHTA and CDR2 FQGNSA. CDR3 length: 15 residues. V gave up 2 bases and J gave up 0 bases, with 7 bases separating them. This TCR was sampled from a young man with type 1 diabetes. The chain combines TRBV7-2 with TRBJ1-4; D gene unclear. Sequencing input: naive CD4+ T cells from blood. The CDR3 sequence: CASSLSDATNEKLFF. The DNA for the CDR3 is TGTGCCAGCAGCTTATCTGATGCAACTAATGAAAAACTGTTTTTT.